Sequencing of this T cell receptor beta chain was carried out in a study of PD-L1 blockade in urothelial cancer. Method: immunoSEQ multiplex PCR; TCRdb's copy keeps in-frame clones and lacks some. The table lists some 30,000 clones, approximately 86% of them singletons. The CDR3 sequence is 18 residues long. Germline loops: CDR1 SGHAT, CDR2 FQNNGV. V shed 0 bases, J shed 1 base, and the junction held 7 bases outside the gene matches. The chain carries TRBV11-2 and TRBJ2-3; 10 bases fit TRBD2. The sequencing here drew on PBMCs, taken around atezolizumab (anti-PD-L1) treatment. This receptor was taken from a middle-aged man with urothelial cancer. The CDR3 DNA reads TGTGCCAGCAGCTTAGATATGCTAGCGGGGGTCCGCACAGATACGCAGTATTTT. Its protein is CASSLDMLAGVRTDTQYF.